This T cell receptor beta chain was recovered during a study of cytomegalovirus exposure and HLA in healthy donors. This clone was found a few times. Its antigen is as yet unknown. Study-wide points: Reports showed the classifier diagnosing cytomegalovirus status with high specificity and sensitivity. It has been reported that TCR beta sequences accurately predicted the HLA-A and HLA-B alleles of most subjects. An Asian-associated ancestry cluster reportedly showed fewer N-insertions than the approximately 620-donor mean in a later analysis.

The PCR contained 60 Vbeta and 13 Jbeta primers. The assay was immunoSEQ multiplex PCR, and TCRdb's table has in-frame clones only and misses some. The sample consists of approximately 110,000 clones, nearly 75% of them appearing once. The CDR3 covers 13 residues. Germline V gene data show CDR1 as SGHRS and CDR2 as YFSETQ. The V gene end was trimmed by 4 bases and the J gene end by 7 bases; junction bases not matched to a gene: 3. This clonotype was obtained from a man in his thirties or forties in good health and CMV-seropositive. The rearrangement joins TRBV5-1 to TRBJ2-2, with 8 bases fitting TRBD1. Source material: PBMCs. CDR3: CASSIQGDGELFF. In nucleotides, the CDR3 is TGCGCCAGCAGCATACAGGGGGACGGGGAGCTGTTTTTT.